The 12 T cell receptor beta chains presented below share a single source sample, sequenced in a study of Ad26.COV2.S vaccination and SARS-CoV-2 variants. Here immunoSEQ multiplex PCR was the method, and the copy in TCRdb shows in-frame clones only, minus some. The table shows approximately 410,000 clones, with approximately 90% occurring only once. Treatment specified: some 20 received Ad26.COV2.S at low or high dose, single or two shots; a few received placebo; per-sample allocation not given. The samples were gathered on day 63 after the first injection of vaccine or placebo. The starting material was peripheral blood, obtained in a trial of Ad26.COV2.S vaccine versus placebo. All receptors come from a person aged 18 to 59 who received the Ad26.COV2.S COVID-19 vaccine or a placebo.

This chain joins TRBV9 and TRBJ2-1; no clear D. The V gene lost 0 bases and the J gene lost 7 bases, with 17 bases spanning the gap. The CDR3 length is 16 residues. CDR1 and CDR2 from the germline V gene are SGDLS and YYNGEE. The CDR3 loop reads CASSVAGPVVGNEQFF. Written as DNA, the CDR3 is TGTGCCAGCAGCGTAGCCGGGCCCGTAGTGGGAAATGAGCAGTTCTTC.

This clone was seen a single time. The chain joins TRBV7-2 to TRBJ1-1; D is undetermined. The CDR3 has 14 amino acids. Trimming removed 0 bases at V and 0 bases at J, with 5 bases between. Germline CDR1 reads SGHTA; CDR2 reads FQGNSA. DNA for the CDR3: TGTGCCAGCAGCTTAGCGCAGATGAACACTGAAGCTTTCTTT. Protein sequence: CASSLAQMNTEAFF.

This clone was detected once. This chain uses TRBV30 with TRBJ1-6; 7 bases align to TRBD1. V lost 3 bases to trimming and J lost 5 bases; unmatched junction nucleotides: 7. The V gene's germline CDR1 is GTSNPN and CDR2 SVGIG (reference sequence). The CDR3 runs to 15 residues. CDR3 sequence reads: CAWSRRTGDNSPLHF. CDR3 nucleotide sequence: TGTGCCTGGAGCCGGCGGACAGGCGATAATTCACCCCTCCACTTT.

J is TRBJ2-1 and V is TRBV5-4; TRBD1 matches at 12 bases. The germline gives CDR1 SGHNT, CDR2 YYREEE (reference sequence). The CDR3 covers 17 residues. V dropped 3 bases and J dropped 7; count of bases not matched to a gene: 11. CDR3 coding DNA: TGTGCCAGCAGCTCGATGGGGGGACAGGGGGCGCGAAATGAGCAGTTCTTC. As protein: CASSSMGGQGARNEQFF.

This chain joins TRBV5-6 and TRBJ2-7, with D unresolved. The germline V gene encodes CDR1 SGHDT and CDR2 YYEEEE. V was trimmed by 2 bases and J by 3 bases, leaving 6 bases between them. CDR3 length: 12 amino acids. The CDR3 here is CASSFYGYEQYF. CDR3 in DNA: TGTGCCAGCAGCTTTTACGGCTACGAGCAGTACTTC.

The chain carries TRBV6-1 and TRBJ1-1; no definite D call. The germline V gene has CDR1 MNHNS and CDR2 SASEGT. Between the trimmed V and J ends, which lost 1 base and 1 base, there was a span of 10 bases. The CDR3 is 15 amino acids. CDR3 protein: CASSEGGQTNTEAFF. CDR3 DNA: TGTGCCAGCAGTGAAGGCGGCCAGACGAACACTGAAGCTTTCTTT.

With respect to this clone: Other nucleotide sequences from this sample produce the same CDR3. The genes are TRBV5-1 and TRBJ2-7, with D hard to call. Germline CDR1 and CDR2: SGHRS and YFSETQ. V dropped 0 bases and J dropped 0 bases, with 4 bases sitting between them. CDR3 length equals 13 residues. The CDR3 here is CASSLAGSYEQYF. The DNA of the CDR3 is TGCGCCAGCAGCTTGGCGGGCTCCTACGAGCAGTACTTC.

This clone was counted a single time. The chain recombines TRBV5-6 with TRBJ1-5; D ambiguous. The germline V gene has CDR1 SGHDT and CDR2 YYEEEE. The CDR3 runs to 12 residues. V shed 3 bases and J shed 7 bases, with 8 bases lying between them. CDR3 residues: CASSSGAQPQHF. CDR3 nucleotide sequence: TGTGCCAGCAGCTCGGGAGCCCAGCCCCAGCATTTT.

This clone was seen a single time. The gene calls are TRBV6-2 or TRBV6-3 and TRBJ2-1, with 10 bases lining up with TRBD1. The CDR3 extends over 15 amino acids. V shed 4 bases, J shed 5 bases, and the junction held 5 bases outside the gene matches. The germline gives CDR1 MNHEY, CDR2 SVGEGT. CDR3 in amino acids: CASSSGQGFDNEQFF. The DNA of the CDR3 is TGTGCCAGCAGTTCGGGACAGGGGTTTGACAATGAGCAGTTCTTC.

The V and J genes are TRBV5-1 and TRBJ1-4; 7 nucleotides match TRBD1. V was pared by 4 bases and J by 11 bases, with 5 bases of the junction left unmatched. From germline, CDR1 is SGHRS and CDR2 YFSETQ. There are 12 residues in the CDR3. CDR3 in DNA: TGCGCCAGCAGCCCACCGACAGGGAAACTGTTTTTT. Its protein is CASSPPTGKLFF.

The chain recombines TRBV20-1 with TRBJ1-1; D unresolved. Deletions cut 0 bases from V and 8 bases from J, with 7 bases between. Germline CDR1 is DFQATT and CDR2 is SNEGSKA (reference sequence). The CDR3 consists of 11 residues. The CDR3 nucleotides are TGCAGTGCTAGAGAACACCCCGAAGCTTTCTTT. It yields the protein CSAREHPEAFF.

This rearrangement joins TRBV5-4 to TRBJ1-1; D unclear. Germline CDR1 reads SGHNT; CDR2 reads YYREEE (reference sequence). The CDR3 has 17 residues. V gave up 4 bases and J gave up 12 bases, with 31 bases separating them. For the CDR3, the DNA is TGTGCCAGCAGCGCCCCCAAACTTGAGTCAGGCCACGTGGAATCTTTCTTT. Translating gives CASSAPKLESGHVESFF.